This TCR beta chain is from a study of T-cell reconstitution after alpha-beta-depleted transplantation in children. In its sample, this clonotype was seen many times. Its target is not known. Whole-study results and caveats: A year had passed since transplant, and T-cell counts and diversity by then came mostly from newly produced T cells. Surviving recipient T cells and thymic progenitors underlay high day-60 TCRbeta diversity in some patients.

Researchers prepared the TCRbeta library using unique molecular identifiers, the study reports. TCRdb redid the calling of the PCR reads with MiXCR, one entry per CDR3 protein. The sample lists approximately 650,000 distinct CDR3 sequences, under 15% seen once, with 0.79% in the top ten. V gave up 6 bases and J gave up 7 bases, with 22 bases separating them. CDR1 is SQVTM, CDR2 ANQGSEA, per germline. CDR3 length equals 15 residues. V and J are TRBV29-1 and TRBJ2-1, with a weak D call TRBD2 (6 bases). This material consisted of PBMCs, taken before TCRalphabeta/CD19-depleted stem cell transplant. The TCR sequence derives from a girl aged 2-10 years with congenital amegakaryocytic thrombocytopenia, due to receive a stem cell transplant. This CDR3 is CSVEHAGRQWNEQFF. As DNA, the CDR3 is TGCAGCGTGGAACATGCGGGACGCCAGTGGAATGAGCAGTTCTTC.